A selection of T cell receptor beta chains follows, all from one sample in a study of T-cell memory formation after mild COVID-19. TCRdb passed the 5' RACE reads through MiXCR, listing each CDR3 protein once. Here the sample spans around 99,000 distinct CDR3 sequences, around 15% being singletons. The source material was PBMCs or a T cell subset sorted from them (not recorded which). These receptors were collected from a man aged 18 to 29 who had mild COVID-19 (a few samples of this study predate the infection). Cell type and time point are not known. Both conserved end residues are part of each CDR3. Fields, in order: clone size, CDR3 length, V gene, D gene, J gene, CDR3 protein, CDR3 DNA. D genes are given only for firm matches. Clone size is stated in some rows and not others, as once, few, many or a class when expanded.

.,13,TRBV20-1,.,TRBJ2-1,CSARIGPKSEQFF,TGCAGTGCTAGAATTGGCCCTAAGAGTGAGCAGTTCTTC
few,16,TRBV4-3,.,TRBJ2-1,CASSQDLGGSYNEQFF,TGCGCCAGCAGCCAAGATCTGGGGGGCTCCTACAATGAGCAGTTCTTC
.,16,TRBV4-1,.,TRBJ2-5,CASSPRIKALQETQYF,TGCGCCAGCAGCCCAAGAATCAAGGCCCTTCAAGAGACCCAGTACTTC
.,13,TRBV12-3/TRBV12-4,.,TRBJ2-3,CASSIPPSHTQYF,TGTGCCAGCAGTATACCACCCTCGCATACGCAGTATTTT
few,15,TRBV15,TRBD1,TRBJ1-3,CATSRDRSSGNTIYF,TGTGCCACCAGCAGGGACAGGTCCTCTGGAAACACCATATATTTT
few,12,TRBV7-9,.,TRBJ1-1,CASSPPTVEAFF,TGTGCCAGCAGCCCACCGACCGTTGAAGCTTTCTTT
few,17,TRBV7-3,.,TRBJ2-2,CASSPQPTGRGTGELFF,TGTGCCAGCAGCCCTCAACCGACAGGGCGGGGCACCGGGGAGCTGTTTTTT
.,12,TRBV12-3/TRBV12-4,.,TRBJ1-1,CASSFFHTEAFF,TGTGCCAGCAGTTTCTTCCACACTGAAGCTTTCTTT
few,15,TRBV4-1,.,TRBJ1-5,CASSHRGVSNQPQHF,TGCGCCAGCAGCCATCGGGGAGTTAGCAATCAGCCCCAGCATTTT
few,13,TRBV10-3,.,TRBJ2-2,CAISVAHTGELFF,TGTGCCATCAGTGTAGCACACACCGGGGAGCTGTTTTTT
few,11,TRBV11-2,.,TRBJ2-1,CASLRVNEQFF,TGTGCCAGCCTTCGGGTCAATGAGCAGTTCTTC
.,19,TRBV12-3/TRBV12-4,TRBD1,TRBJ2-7,CASSLPRQGLWDQGYEQYF,TGTGCCAGCAGCCTACCCCGACAGGGGCTGTGGGACCAAGGCTACGAGCAGTACTTC
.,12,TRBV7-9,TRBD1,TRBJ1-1,CASGQGGTEAFF,TGTGCCAGCGGACAGGGGGGCACTGAAGCTTTCTTT
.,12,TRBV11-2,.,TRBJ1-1,CASSLTRTEAFF,TGTGCCAGCAGCTTAACACGCACTGAAGCTTTCTTT
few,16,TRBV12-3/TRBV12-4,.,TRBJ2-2,CASRPITGRSTGELFF,TGTGCCAGCAGACCGATCACAGGGAGAAGTACCGGGGAGCTGTTTTTT
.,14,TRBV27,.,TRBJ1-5,CASRQGVGNQPQHF,TGTGCCAGCAGACAAGGGGTTGGCAATCAGCCCCAGCATTTT
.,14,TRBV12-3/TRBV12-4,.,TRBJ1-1,CASRGVLANTEAFF,TGTGCTTCTCGTGGGGTCCTAGCGAACACTGAAGCTTTCTTT
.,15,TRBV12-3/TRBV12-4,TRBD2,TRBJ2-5,CASSSLAGGRETQYF,TGTGCCAGCAGTTCCCTAGCGGGGGGCAGAGAGACCCAGTACTTC
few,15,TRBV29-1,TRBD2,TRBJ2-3,CSGILAAPSTDTQYF,TGCAGCGGTATCCTAGCGGCTCCTAGCACAGATACGCAGTATTTT
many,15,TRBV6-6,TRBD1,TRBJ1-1,CASSDRDRGKTEAFF,TGTGCCAGCAGCGATCGGGACAGGGGAAAAACTGAAGCTTTCTTT
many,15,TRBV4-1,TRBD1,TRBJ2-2,CASSLWTGGTGELFF,TGCGCCAGCAGCCTTTGGACAGGGGGGACCGGGGAGCTGTTTTTT
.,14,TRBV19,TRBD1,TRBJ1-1,CASTPGTVNTEAFF,TGTGCCAGTACCCCCGGGACAGTAAACACTGAAGCTTTCTTT
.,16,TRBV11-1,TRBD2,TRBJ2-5,CASSPGLAAPGETQYF,TGTGCCAGCAGCCCCGGACTAGCGGCCCCCGGGGAGACCCAGTACTTC
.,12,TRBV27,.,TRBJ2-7,CASGRVSYEQYF,TGTGCCAGTGGGCGAGTATCGTACGAGCAGTACTTC
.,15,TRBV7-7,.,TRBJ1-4,CASSPGQTTNEKLFF,TGTGCTAGCAGCCCTGGACAGACAACTAATGAAAAACTGTTTTTT
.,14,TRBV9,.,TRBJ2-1,CASSVALTGREQFF,TGTGCCAGCAGCGTAGCTCTGACAGGTCGCGAGCAGTTCTTC
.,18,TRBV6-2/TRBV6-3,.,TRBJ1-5,CASRRRQATPTRNQPQHF,TGTGCCAGCAGGCGACGACAAGCTACACCAACCCGCAATCAGCCCCAGCATTTT
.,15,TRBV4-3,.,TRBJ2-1,CASSQADEYYNEQFF,TGCGCCAGCAGCCAAGCCGACGAATATTACAATGAGCAGTTCTTC
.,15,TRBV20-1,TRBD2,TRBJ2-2,CSASTLAGDTGELFF,TGCAGTGCTAGCACATTAGCGGGGGACACCGGGGAGCTGTTTTTT
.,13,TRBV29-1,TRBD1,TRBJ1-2,CSVPGTGVWGYTF,TGCAGCGTCCCCGGGACAGGGGTATGGGGCTACACCTTC
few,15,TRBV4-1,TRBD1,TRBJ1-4,CASSQVPGGNEKLFF,TGCGCCAGCAGCCAAGTCCCAGGGGGGAATGAAAAACTGTTTTTT
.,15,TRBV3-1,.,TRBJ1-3,CASSLSGTSGNTIYF,TGTGCCAGCAGCCTTTCCGGTACCTCTGGAAACACCATATATTTT
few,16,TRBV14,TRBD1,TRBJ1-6,CASSHRSTGGRSPLHF,TGTGCCAGCAGCCACCGGAGCACAGGGGGCCGATCACCCCTCCACTTT